Below are 2 T cell receptor beta chains sequenced from a single sample in a study of blood T cell repertoires in COVID-19. The method was immunoSEQ multiplex PCR; TCRdb's version includes in-frame clones alone and lacks a portion of them. Of approximately 280,000 clones detected, roughly 90% appear once; the ten largest clones hold around 13%. The specimen was peripheral blood. The source is a woman aged 60-75 years with acute or convalescent COVID-19.

This CDR3 is CASSLLAGVGSYNEQFF. Here the CDR3 DNA reads TGTGCCAGCAGCCTCTTAGCGGGAGTTGGCTCCTACAATGAGCAGTTCTTC. The chain joins TRBV13 to TRBJ2-1; TRBD2 matches 9 bases. The CDR3 loop spans 17 amino acids. The V segment lost 5 bases and the J segment 0 bases; nucleotides outside the gene matches: 8. Germline assignment: CDR1 PRHDT and CDR2 FYEKMQ (reference sequence).

The chain combines TRBV9 with TRBJ1-3; perhaps TRBD1 as D (6 bases). The CDR3 runs 15 residues. Germline assignment: CDR1 SGDLS and CDR2 YYNGEE. V lost 1 base to trimming and J lost 0 bases, with 8 bases between them. The CDR3 is CASSVQGSSGNTIYF. The DNA of the CDR3 is TGTGCCAGCAGCGTACAGGGGAGCTCTGGAAACACCATATATTTT.